The source of this T cell receptor beta chain is a study of blood T cell repertoires in COVID-19. Study-wide background: Specimens from acute and convalescent COVID-19 originated in the United States, Italy and Spain. From T cells, B-cell-depleted T cells, or PBMCs came the material, which was cDNA or gDNA.

Participant ages covered roughly 18 to 89 years across around 22 US areas. Original handling: Amplifying reference gene primers gave estimates of nucleated cell counts. Sequenced by immunoSEQ multiplex PCR; TCRdb stores in-frame clones only, minus some. V and J calls plus clone size are reproduced from that table; the DNA served to infer D and trimming. The repertoire consists of approximately 210,000 clones, with under 90% occurring once and the leading ten covering more than 8.5%. This CDR3 contains 15 residues. The V gene's germline CDR1 is SGHVS and CDR2 FQNEAQ. Trimming removed 0 bases from V and 4 bases from J, with 10 bases in between.

The rearrangement joins TRBV7-8 to TRBJ2-1, with a tentative D call TRBD2 (7 bases). Sequenced input: PBMCs or T cells enriched from blood (not recorded which). This receptor was identified in a woman aged 50 to 60 with acute COVID-19. The CDR3 spells CASSLAGGRYNEQFF. Here the CDR3 DNA reads TGTGCCAGCAGCTTAGCGGGGGGGCGATACAATGAGCAGTTCTTC. Complete variable domain (other parts from reference TRBV7-8 and TRBJ2-1): GAGVSQSPRYKVAKRGQDVALRCDPISGHVSLFWYQQALGQGPEFLTYFQNEAQLDKSGLPSDRFFAERPEGSVSTLKIQRTQQEDSAVYLCASSLAGGRYNEQFFGPGTRLTVL.